These 27 T cell receptor beta chains originate from one sample sequenced in a study of blood T cell repertoires in COVID-19. The data were produced by immunoSEQ multiplex PCR, yet TCRdb's version contains in-frame clones alone and is incomplete. The sample holds about 200,000 clones, approximately 86% seen once. The specimen was peripheral blood. The receptors here all came from a man in his fifties or sixties with acute or convalescent COVID-19.

To note about this clone: Within the sample, other DNA sequences also encode this same CDR3. The rearrangement links TRBV19 to TRBJ1-5; TRBD1 matches at 7 bases. This CDR3 has 14 residues. Germline-derived CDR1 and CDR2 are LNHDA and SQIVND (reference sequence). The ends lost 8 bases at V and 0 bases at J; junction bases unmatched: 4. The CDR3 nucleotides read TGTGCCAGTTCCCGGACAGGTAGCAATCAGCCCCAGCATTTT. This gives the protein CASSRTGSNQPQHF.

This clone occurred once. CDR3 DNA sequence: TGTGCCTGGAGTGAGAGACAGGGGGCGGTCACTGAAGCTTTCTTT. Protein sequence: CAWSERQGAVTEAFF. The rearrangement uses TRBV30 and TRBJ1-1, with TRBD1 matching 10 bases. Germline loops: CDR1 GTSNPN, CDR2 SVGIG (reference sequence). V dropped 1 base and J dropped 4; count of bases not matched to a gene: 6. The CDR3 consists of 15 residues.

V gene TRBV7-9 combines with J gene TRBJ1-1, with TRBD1 matching over 7 bases. V shed 0 bases and J 11 bases; nucleotides not matched to a gene: 15. The CDR3 contains 16 residues. CDR1 is SEHNR and CDR2 is FQNEAQ in the germline V gene (reference sequence). Here the CDR3 DNA reads TGTGCCAGCAGCTTAGCAGGGGGCGGAGGGGGAAGGGATGCTTTCTTT. Translated, it gives CASSLAGGGGGRDAFF. The variable domain in full, completed from reference TRBV7-9 and TRBJ1-1, reads DTGVSQNPRHKITKRGQNVTFRCDPISEHNRLYWYRQTLGQGPEFLTYFQNEAQLEKSRLLSDRFSAERPKGSFSTLEIQRTEQGDSAMYLCASSLAGGGGGRDAFFGQGTRLTVV.

The CDR3 is CASSARRGSGGNTQYF. The CDR3 bases are TGTGCCAGCAGTGCCCGAAGGGGTAGCGGGGGGAATACGCAGTATTTT. The V and J genes are TRBV6-1 and TRBJ2-3, with 10 bases fitting TRBD2. Losses at the gene ends were 4 bases for V and 7 bases for J; bases not matched to a gene: 11. Germline V gives CDR1 MNHNS, CDR2 SASEGT. The CDR3 consists of 16 residues.

The V gene is TRBV29-1, the J gene TRBJ2-1; D is perhaps TRBD1 (5 bases). The CDR3 length is 12 residues. V lost 7 bases, J lost 10 bases, and 17 bases lay in between. In germline, CDR1 is SQVTM, CDR2 ANQGSEA. The CDR3 bases are TGCAGCGCCCCACTTCAGGGAAACGAGCAGTTCTTC. It encodes CSAPLQGNEQFF.

V is TRBV19 and J is TRBJ2-3; 10 positions agree with TRBD2. This CDR3 is built from 16 residues. The germline gives CDR1 LNHDA, CDR2 SQIVND (reference sequence). V shed 3 bases and J 5 bases; nucleotides not matched to a gene: 8. DNA for the CDR3: TGTGCCAGTAGTATCGGGGGACTAGCGAGGGGAGATACGCAGTATTTT. It specifies CASSIGGLARGDTQYF.

The rearrangement links TRBV6-5 to TRBJ1-6; D perhaps matches TRBD1 (5 bases). CDR3 length: 15 residues. Trimming shortened V by 3 bases and J by 0 bases, and 6 bases separated the two germline ends. Per the germline V gene, CDR1 is MNHEY and CDR2 is SVGAGI. The CDR3 region has the DNA TGTGCCAGCAGTTATGACAGCTCCTATAATTCACCCCTCCACTTT. Protein: CASSYDSSYNSPLHF.

The chain uses TRBV5-1 and TRBJ2-5; D might be TRBD2 (5 bases). CDR1 and CDR2 from the germline V gene are SGHRS and YFSETQ. Trimming left V 5 bases short and J 5 bases short, with 16 bases between. This CDR3 has 14 residues. The CDR3 protein is CASRPTTVAETQYF. DNA for the CDR3: TGCGCCAGCAGACCGACTACGGTCGCGGAGACCCAGTACTTC.

The chain recombines TRBV10-2 with TRBJ2-3, with 8 nucleotides matching TRBD2. V was pared by 8 bases and J by 4 bases, with 5 bases of the junction left unmatched. The CDR3 is made up of 13 amino acids. From germline, CDR1 is WSHSY and CDR2 SAAADI. The CDR3 reads CASAPGRADTQYF. The CDR3 bases are TGCGCCAGCGCCCCCGGGAGGGCAGATACGCAGTATTTT.

This chain joins TRBV19 and TRBJ1-2; 8 positions match TRBD1. CDR3 length: 15 amino acids. The trim removed 5 bases at V and 7 bases at J, leaving 12 bases unmatched. Looked up from germline, CDR1 is LNHDA and CDR2 is SQIVND (reference sequence). The CDR3: CASSRSGQGEGGYTF. For the CDR3, the DNA is TGTGCCAGTAGTCGGTCAGGACAGGGAGAGGGTGGCTACACCTTC.

The chain joins TRBV5-1 to TRBJ2-7; 10 positions agree with TRBD1. The germline CDR1 and CDR2 sequences are SGHRS and YFSETQ. The length of the CDR3 is 14 residues. With V trimmed by 4 bases and J by 2 bases, 3 bases remained unmatched. CDR3 coding DNA: TGCGCCAGCAGCGGGACAGGGGAGGCCTACGAGCAGTACTTC. This codes for CASSGTGEAYEQYF. Together with reference TRBV5-1 and TRBJ2-7, the CDR3 gives the full variable domain: KAGVTQTPRYLIKTRGQQVTLSCSPISGHRSVSWYQQTPGQGLQFLFEYFSETQRNKGNFPGRFSGRQFSNSRSEMNVSTLELGDSALYLCASSGTGEAYEQYFGPGTRLTVT.

In DNA, the CDR3 is TGTGCCAGCAGCTTGGCAGGGTACCAAGAGACCCAGTACTTC. It codes for CASSLAGYQETQYF. This rearrangement joins TRBV5-6 to TRBJ2-5; possibly TRBD1 for D (5 bases). Trimming cost V 0 bases and J 0 bases, with 6 bases left between them. The length of the CDR3 is 14 residues. Germline V gene data show CDR1 as SGHDT and CDR2 as YYEEEE.

V usage is TRBV27 and J usage is TRBJ1-3; 10 bases agree with TRBD1. The germline gives CDR1 MNHEY, CDR2 SMNVEV (reference sequence). V lost 6 bases and J lost 4; bases outside the gene matches: 9. The length of the CDR3 is 16 residues. This CDR3 is CASSPVPGQGGNTIYF. The DNA for the CDR3 is TGTGCCAGCAGCCCAGTACCGGGACAGGGGGGAAACACCATATATTTT.

This clone has a handful of counts. The chain joins TRBV27 to TRBJ1-5, with D maybe TRBD1 (5 bases). Germline values: CDR1 MNHEY, CDR2 SMNVEV (reference sequence). The V and J ends lost 6 bases and 7 bases respectively, with 13 bases between them. This CDR3 region has 13 residues. The DNA for the CDR3 is TGTGCCAGCAGCCTCCTTAGGGGCCAGCCCCAGCATTTT. Amino acids: CASSLLRGQPQHF.

The chain recombines TRBV24-1 with TRBJ2-1; 12 nucleotides align to TRBD2. There are 18 residues in the CDR3. Losses at the gene ends were 5 bases for V and 2 bases for J; bases not matched to a gene: 9. The germline V gene has CDR1 KGHDR and CDR2 SFDVKD. CDR3 residues: CATSGNGLAGGTYNEQFF. The CDR3, as DNA: TGTGCCACCAGTGGGAATGGTCTAGCGGGGGGGACCTACAATGAGCAGTTCTTC.

The chain combines TRBV24-1 with TRBJ2-7; 10 bases agree with TRBD1. Trimming took 5 bases from V and 5 from J; bases not matched to a gene: 8. CDR1 and CDR2 (germline): KGHDR, SFDVKD. There are 15 residues in the CDR3. The CDR3 DNA reads as TGTGCCACCAGTGTAGGTGGGACAGGGGTCCACGAGCAGTACTTC. Its translation is CATSVGGTGVHEQYF.

This chain connects TRBV24-1 to TRBJ1-2, with D perhaps matching TRBD1 (5 bases). The CDR3 totals 15 residues. The germline V gene encodes CDR1 KGHDR and CDR2 SFDVKD. With 3 bases removed from V and 6 bases from J, the gap between germline ends came to 16 bases. CDR3 coding DNA: TGTGCCACCAGTGATGGGGGGAAAACTGGCGATGGCTACACCTTC. It is translated as CATSDGGKTGDGYTF.

The V call is TRBV6-5, the J call TRBJ2-3; D unclear. The CDR3 extends over 13 amino acids. Per the germline V gene, CDR1 is MNHEY and CDR2 is SVGAGI. With 7 bases removed from V and 1 base from J, the gap between germline ends came to 9 bases. CDR3 bases: TGTGCCAGCACGGCGGCAGGCACAGATACGCAGTATTTT. It codes for CASTAAGTDTQYF.

The chain employs TRBV27 and TRBJ1-5; D might be TRBD1 (5 bases). Per the germline V gene, CDR1 is MNHEY and CDR2 is SMNVEV (reference sequence). Trimming removed 3 bases from V and 2 bases from J, with 11 bases in between. There are 15 residues in the CDR3. Here the CDR3 DNA reads TGTGCCAGCAGTTTGGTGGTAGGGGGCAATCAGCCCCAGCATTTT. Translation: CASSLVVGGNQPQHF.

The chain is built from TRBV6-2 or TRBV6-3 and TRBJ1-5; D is ambiguous. Trimming cost V 2 bases and J 0 bases, with 8 bases left between them. The length of the CDR3 is 15 residues. From germline, CDR1 is MNHEY and CDR2 SVGEGT. CDR3 nucleotide sequence: TGTGCCAGCAGTTACGGAGAATATAGCAATCAGCCCCAGCATTTT. It yields the protein CASSYGEYSNQPQHF.

This chain connects TRBV6-1 to TRBJ1-6, with unresolved D. The CDR3 consists of 14 residues. V dropped 3 bases and J dropped 4 bases, with 7 bases sitting between them. Germline V gene lookup returns CDR1 MNHNS and CDR2 SASEGT. The CDR3 DNA reads TGTGCCAGCAGTGACGCGCTGTATAATTCACCCCTCCACTTT. Translated: CASSDALYNSPLHF.

The chain joins TRBV5-1 to TRBJ2-7, with 12 bases aligning to TRBD2. The V gene's germline CDR1 is SGHRS and CDR2 YFSETQ. V was clipped by 7 bases and J by 6 bases; unmatched bases: 5. The CDR3 totals 13 residues. In DNA form, the CDR3 reads TGCGCCAGCGGAGGACTAGCGGGGCGCGAGCAGTACTTC. It codes for CASGGLAGREQYF.

J is TRBJ2-5 and V is TRBV6-5; 13 bases line up with TRBD2. Germline values: CDR1 MNHEY, CDR2 SVGAGI. This CDR3 has 13 amino acids. V lost 6 bases, J lost 13 bases, and 8 bases stayed unmatched. The CDR3 loop is CASSPTSGGARYF. The CDR3 DNA reads as TGTGCCAGCAGCCCCACTAGCGGGGGGGCACGGTACTTC.

The sample holds one count of this clone. The V gene is TRBV5-1, the J gene TRBJ1-2; weak D call: TRBD1 (5 bases). V lost 4 bases to trimming and J lost 7 bases, with 17 bases between them. Germline values: CDR1 SGHRS, CDR2 YFSETQ. The CDR3 loop spans 14 amino acids. CDR3 DNA sequence: TGCGCCAGCAGCCCCCCGACAGCTTTTCGTGGCTACACCTTC. Its protein is CASSPPTAFRGYTF.

The chain has TRBV30 and TRBJ1-4; 7 bases match TRBD1. Germline V gives CDR1 GTSNPN, CDR2 SVGIG (reference sequence). V shed 4 bases and J 8 bases; nucleotides not matched to a gene: 7. This CDR3 has 13 residues. The CDR3 region has the DNA TGTGCCTGGACCCCGACAGGGCGAGAAAAACTGTTTTTT. This encodes CAWTPTGREKLFF.

This clone was picked up a small number of times. The chain joins TRBV18 to TRBJ1-5; weak D call: TRBD1 (5 bases). This CDR3 comprises 13 residues. V was shortened by 9 bases and J by 5 bases, with 14 bases between the two germline ends. Germline values: CDR1 KGHSH, CDR2 LQKENI. The CDR3 reads CASTQENYQPQHF. CDR3 DNA: TGTGCCAGTACACAGGAGAATTATCAGCCCCAGCATTTT. The full variable domain, with the rest looked up from reference TRBV18 and TRBJ1-5, is NAGVMQNPRHLVRRRGQEARLRCSPMKGHSHVYWYRQLPEEGLKFMVYLQKENIIDESGMPKERFSAEFPKEGPSILRIQQVVRGDSAAYFCASTQENYQPQHFGDGTRLSIL.

The CDR3 bases are TGCAGTGCCCTTAGTGCCGATACGCAGTATTTT. It encodes CSALSADTQYF. The chain recombines TRBV20-1 with TRBJ2-3; D is unclear. Germline CDR1 DFQATT, CDR2 SNEGSKA (reference sequence). V gave up 6 bases and J gave up 6 bases, with 10 bases separating them. The CDR3 has 11 residues.